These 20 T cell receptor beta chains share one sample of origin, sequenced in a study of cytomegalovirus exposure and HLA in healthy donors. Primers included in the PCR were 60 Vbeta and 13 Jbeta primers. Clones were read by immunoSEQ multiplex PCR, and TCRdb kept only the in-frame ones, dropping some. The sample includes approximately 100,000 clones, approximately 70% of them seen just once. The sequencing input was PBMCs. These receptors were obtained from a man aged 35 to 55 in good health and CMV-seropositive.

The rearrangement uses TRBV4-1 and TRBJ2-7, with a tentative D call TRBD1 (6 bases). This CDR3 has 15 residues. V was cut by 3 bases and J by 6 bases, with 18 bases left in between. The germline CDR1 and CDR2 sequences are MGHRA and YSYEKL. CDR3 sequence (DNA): TGCGCCAGCAGCCAGTTAGGGGACATCATCACCGAGCAGTACTTC. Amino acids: CASSQLGDIITEQYF.

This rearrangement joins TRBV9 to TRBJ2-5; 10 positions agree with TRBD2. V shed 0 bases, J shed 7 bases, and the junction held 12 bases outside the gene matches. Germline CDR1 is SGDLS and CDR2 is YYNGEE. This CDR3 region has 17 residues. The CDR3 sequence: CASSVGTEREGRGTQYF. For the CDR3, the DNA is TGTGCCAGCAGCGTAGGGACTGAGCGGGAGGGCCGGGGGACCCAGTACTTC.

The CDR3 DNA is TGTGCCAGCTCTCCTACTTTGACAAGGGGCCAAGAGACCCAGTACTTC. Translated: CASSPTLTRGQETQYF. The chain joins TRBV18 to TRBJ2-5, with a tentative D call TRBD1 (5 bases). The germline V gene has CDR1 KGHSH and CDR2 LQKENI. This CDR3 region has 16 residues. V lost 6 bases to trimming and J lost 1 base, with 18 bases between them.

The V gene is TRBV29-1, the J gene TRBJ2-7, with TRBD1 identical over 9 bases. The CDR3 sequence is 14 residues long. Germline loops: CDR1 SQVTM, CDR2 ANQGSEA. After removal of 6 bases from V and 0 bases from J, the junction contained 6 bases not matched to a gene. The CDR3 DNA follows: TGCAGCGTGGAGGGGACAGGGCTCTCCTACGAGCAGTACTTC. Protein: CSVEGTGLSYEQYF.

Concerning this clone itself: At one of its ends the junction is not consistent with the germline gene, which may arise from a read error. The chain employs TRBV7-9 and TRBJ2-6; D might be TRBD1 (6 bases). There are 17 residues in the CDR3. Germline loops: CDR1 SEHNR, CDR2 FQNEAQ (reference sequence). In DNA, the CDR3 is TGTTCCAGCAGCCAAACAGGGTTCAAGACTGGGGCCAACGTCCTGACTTTC. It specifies CSSSQTGFKTGANVLTF.

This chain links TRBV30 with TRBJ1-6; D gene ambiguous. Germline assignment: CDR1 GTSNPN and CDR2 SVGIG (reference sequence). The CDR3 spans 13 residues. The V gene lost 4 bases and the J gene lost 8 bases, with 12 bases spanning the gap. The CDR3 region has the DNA TGTGCCTGGAATTATAACGGGGATTCACCCCTCCACTTT. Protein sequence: CAWNYNGDSPLHF.

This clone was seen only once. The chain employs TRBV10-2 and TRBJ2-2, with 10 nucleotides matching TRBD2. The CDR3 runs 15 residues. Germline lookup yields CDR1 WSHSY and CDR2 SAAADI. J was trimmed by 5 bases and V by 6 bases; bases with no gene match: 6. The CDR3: CASSWTSGATGELFF. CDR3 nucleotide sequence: TGCGCCAGCAGCTGGACTAGCGGAGCAACCGGGGAGCTGTTTTTT.

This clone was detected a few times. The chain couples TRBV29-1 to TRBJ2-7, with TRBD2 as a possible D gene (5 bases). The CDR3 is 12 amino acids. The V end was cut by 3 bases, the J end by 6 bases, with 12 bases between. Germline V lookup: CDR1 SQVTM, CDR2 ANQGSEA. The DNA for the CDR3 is TGCAGCGTTGAGAAAGCGGATACCGAGCAGTACTTC. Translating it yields CSVEKADTEQYF.

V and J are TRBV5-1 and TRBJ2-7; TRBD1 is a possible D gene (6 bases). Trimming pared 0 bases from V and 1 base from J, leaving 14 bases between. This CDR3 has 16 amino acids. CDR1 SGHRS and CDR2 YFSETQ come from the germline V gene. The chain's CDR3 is CASSLAPTGSSYEQYF. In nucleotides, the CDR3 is TGCGCCAGCAGCTTGGCTCCGACAGGATCTTCCTACGAGCAGTACTTC.

The CDR3 nucleotides are TGTGCCAGTAGTATGACTGATTACAATGAGCAGTTCTTC. Amino acid sequence: CASSMTDYNEQFF. The chain recombines TRBV19 with TRBJ2-1; D is uncertain. V was pared by 3 bases and J by 4 bases, with 7 bases between. Germline values: CDR1 LNHDA, CDR2 SQIVND (reference sequence). This CDR3 region has 13 residues.

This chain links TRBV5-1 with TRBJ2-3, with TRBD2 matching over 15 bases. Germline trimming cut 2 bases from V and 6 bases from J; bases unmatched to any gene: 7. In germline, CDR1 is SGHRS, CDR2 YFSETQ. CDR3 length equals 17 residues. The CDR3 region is CASSLRTSGRAKDTQYF. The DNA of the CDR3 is TGCGCCAGCAGCTTAAGGACTAGCGGGAGGGCCAAGGATACGCAGTATTTT.

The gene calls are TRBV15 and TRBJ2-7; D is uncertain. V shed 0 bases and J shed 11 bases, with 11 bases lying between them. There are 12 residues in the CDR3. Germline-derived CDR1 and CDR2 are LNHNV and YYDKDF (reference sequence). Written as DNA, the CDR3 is TGTGCCACCAGCAGAGATGGGCAGGCAGAGTACTTC. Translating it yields CATSRDGQAEYF. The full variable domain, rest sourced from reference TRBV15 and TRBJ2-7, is DAMVIQNPRYQVTQFGKPVTLSCSQTLNHNVMYWYQQKSSQAPKLLFHYYDKDFNNEADTPDNFQSRRPNTSFCFLDIRSPGLGDTAMYLCATSRDGQAEYFGPGTRLTVT.

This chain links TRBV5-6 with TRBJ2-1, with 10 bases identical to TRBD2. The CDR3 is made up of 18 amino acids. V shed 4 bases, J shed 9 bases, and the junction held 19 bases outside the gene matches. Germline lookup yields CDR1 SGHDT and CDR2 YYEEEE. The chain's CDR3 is CASSAARGPASGSPEQFF. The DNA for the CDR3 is TGTGCCAGCAGCGCGGCGCGTGGACCGGCTAGCGGGAGCCCTGAGCAGTTCTTC.

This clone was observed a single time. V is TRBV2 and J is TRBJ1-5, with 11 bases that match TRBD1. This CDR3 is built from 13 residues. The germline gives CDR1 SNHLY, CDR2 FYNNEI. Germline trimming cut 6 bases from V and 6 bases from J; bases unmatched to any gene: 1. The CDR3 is CASRDRGPQPQHF. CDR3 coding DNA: TGTGCCAGCAGGGACAGGGGGCCTCAGCCCCAGCATTTT.

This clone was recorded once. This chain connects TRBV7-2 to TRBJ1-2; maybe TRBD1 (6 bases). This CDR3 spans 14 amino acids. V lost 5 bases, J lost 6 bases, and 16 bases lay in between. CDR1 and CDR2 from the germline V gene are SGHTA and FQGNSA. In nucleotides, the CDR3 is TGTGCCAGCAGCAGCACCACAGGGAGAGATGGCTACACCTTC. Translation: CASSSTTGRDGYTF. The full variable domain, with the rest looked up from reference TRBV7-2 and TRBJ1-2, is GAGVSQSPSNKVTEKGKDVELRCDPISGHTALYWYRQSLGQGLEFLIYFQGNSAPDKSGLPSDRFSAERTGGSVSTLTIQRTQQEDSAVYLCASSSTTGRDGYTFGSGTRLTVV.

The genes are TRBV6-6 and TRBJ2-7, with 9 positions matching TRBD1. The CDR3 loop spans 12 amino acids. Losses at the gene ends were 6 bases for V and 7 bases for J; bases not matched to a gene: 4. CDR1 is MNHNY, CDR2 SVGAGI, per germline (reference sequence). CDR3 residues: CASRQGAGEQYV. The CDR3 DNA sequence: TGTGCCAGCAGACAGGGGGCGGGGGAGCAGTACGTC.

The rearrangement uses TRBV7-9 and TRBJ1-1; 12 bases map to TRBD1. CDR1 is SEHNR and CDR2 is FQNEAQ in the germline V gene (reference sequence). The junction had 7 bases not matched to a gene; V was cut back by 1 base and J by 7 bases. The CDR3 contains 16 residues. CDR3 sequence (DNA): TGTGCCAGCAGCTTAGGGGGGGGACAGGGGGCCGATGAAGCTTTCTTT. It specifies CASSLGGGQGADEAFF.

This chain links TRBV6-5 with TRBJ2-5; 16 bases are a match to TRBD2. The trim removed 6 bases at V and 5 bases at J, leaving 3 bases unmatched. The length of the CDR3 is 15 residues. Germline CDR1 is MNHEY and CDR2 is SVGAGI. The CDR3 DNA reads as TGTGCCAGCAGGGGGACTAGCGGGAGGGAGGAGACCCAGTACTTC. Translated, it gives CASRGTSGREETQYF.

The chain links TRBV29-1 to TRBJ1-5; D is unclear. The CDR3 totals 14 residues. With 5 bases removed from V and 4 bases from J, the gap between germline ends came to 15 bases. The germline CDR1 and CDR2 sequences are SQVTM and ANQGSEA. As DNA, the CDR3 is TGCAGCGTTCTTGGAACAGAGATAAATCAGCCCCAGCATTTT. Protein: CSVLGTEINQPQHF.

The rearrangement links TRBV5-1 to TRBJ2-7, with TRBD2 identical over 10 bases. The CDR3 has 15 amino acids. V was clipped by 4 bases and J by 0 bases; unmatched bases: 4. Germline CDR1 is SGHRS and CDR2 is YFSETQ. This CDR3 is CASSVGLAVSYEQYF. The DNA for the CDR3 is TGCGCCAGCAGCGTTGGACTAGCGGTCTCCTACGAGCAGTACTTC. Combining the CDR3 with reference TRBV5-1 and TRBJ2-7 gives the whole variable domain KAGVTQTPRYLIKTRGQQVTLSCSPISGHRSVSWYQQTPGQGLQFLFEYFSETQRNKGNFPGRFSGRQFSNSRSEMNVSTLELGDSALYLCASSVGLAVSYEQYFGPGTRLTVT.